A single sample is the source of the 9 T cell receptor beta chains below, sequenced in a study of read filtering for tumor transcriptome and immune sequencing. This library used about 360 ng RNA and molecular barcoded adaptors spanning alpha/delta and beta/gamma chains. TCRdb re-called the reads with MiXCR, one entry per CDR3 protein. The sample includes fewer than 150,000 distinct CDR3 sequences, roughly 13% of them seen just once. Specimen: a population of CD138-negative cells sorted from bone marrow. The source is a donor at least 40 years old with multiple myeloma.

This chain uses TRBV2 with TRBJ2-5; maybe TRBD2 (6 bases). The CDR3 is 16 amino acids. With 6 bases removed from V and 4 bases from J, the gap between germline ends came to 21 bases. Germline V CDR1 and CDR2: SNHLY, FYNNEI. CDR3: CASREGTPAVVETQYF. CDR3 DNA: TGTGCCAGCAGGGAGGGGACTCCGGCAGTGGTAGAGACCCAGTACTTC. Full variable domain (rest looked up from reference TRBV2 and TRBJ2-5): EPEVTQTPSHQVTQMGQEVILRCVPISNHLYFYWYRQILGQKVEFLVSFYNNEISEKSEIFDDQFSVERPDGSNFTLKIRSTKLEDSAMYFCASREGTPAVVETQYFGPGTRLLVL.

In its sample, this clonotype was seen many times. The V call is TRBV5-6, the J call TRBJ2-7, with D maybe TRBD2 (5 bases). Per germline, CDR1 SGHDT and CDR2 YYEEEE. The CDR3 loop spans 15 amino acids. V was pared by 5 bases and J by 0 bases, with 15 bases between. CDR3 loop: CASSLFSGFSYEQYF. The CDR3 DNA is TGTGCCAGCAGTTTATTCTCGGGGTTCTCCTACGAGCAGTACTTC.

This clonotype was found a few times. The genes are TRBV30 and TRBJ2-1, with D hard to call. The CDR3 has 13 residues. Trimming took 5 bases from V and 9 from J, leaving 17 bases between them. The germline gives CDR1 GTSNPN, CDR2 SVGIG (reference sequence). CDR3 coding DNA: TGTGCCTGGGGTCCCTTCGTCGGCGGTGAGCAGTTCTTC. Protein sequence: CAWGPFVGGEQFF.

Ten or more counts support this clonotype. The gene calls are TRBV4-1 and TRBJ1-1; D ambiguous. V lost 4 bases and J lost 2, with 11 bases in between. The CDR3 extends over 14 amino acids. CDR1 is MGHRA and CDR2 is YSYEKL in the germline V gene. CDR3 in DNA: TGCGCCAGCAGCCGCGGACCGAGTAACACTGAAGCTTTCTTT. Its protein is CASSRGPSNTEAFF.

On this clonotype: Just one base apart from a much larger clone, this may be a read error. The chain is built from TRBV15 and TRBJ1-2; 7 nucleotides line up with TRBD1. The CDR3 runs to 14 residues. The germline CDR1 and CDR2 sequences are LNHNV and YYDKDF (reference sequence). The trim removed 8 bases at V and 5 bases at J, leaving 11 bases unmatched. The CDR3: CATRQGGRQYGYTF. DNA of the CDR3: TGTGCCACCCGACAGGGAGGTCGTCAGTATGGCTACACCTTC.

This clonotype was observed a handful of times. An end of the junction differs from the germline gene, which may be a read error. This chain joins TRBV3-1 and TRBJ1-1, with D unclear. The CDR3 is 17 residues long. Germline V CDR1 and CDR2: LGHDT, YNNKEL (reference sequence). The DNA for the CDR3 is TGTGCCAGCAGTCAAGATAGGCCGTGGTCAGCTTGGACTGAAGCTTTCTTT. It specifies CASSQDRPWSAWTEAFF.

This rearrangement joins TRBV4-1 to TRBJ1-5; D possibly corresponds to TRBD1 (6 bases). The V and J ends lost 1 base and 4 bases respectively, with 14 bases between them. The germline gives CDR1 MGHRA, CDR2 YSYEKL. CDR3 size: 16 residues. In nucleotides, the CDR3 is TGCGCCAGCAGCCAAGGAATTAGGCAGGGGAATCAGCCCCAGCATTTT. Protein sequence: CASSQGIRQGNQPQHF.

Concerning this clonotype: One base separates it from a far larger clone, so it is likely a read error. V gene TRBV27 combines with J gene TRBJ1-6; 8 bases line up with TRBD1. The assigned J gene may be wrong: the sequence end matches TRBJ1-1 better. The germline gives CDR1 MNHEY, CDR2 SMNVEV (reference sequence). This CDR3 has 11 residues. The CDR3 is CASRDRVDAFF. The CDR3 DNA sequence: TGTGCCAGCAGGGACAGGGTGGATGCTTTCTTT.

This clonotype was counted at least ten times. The chain recombines TRBV27 with TRBJ1-1; D is perhaps TRBD1 (5 bases). The CDR3 contains 13 residues. V was shortened by 5 bases and J by 8 bases, with 15 bases between the two germline ends. Germline V gene lookup returns CDR1 MNHEY and CDR2 SMNVEV (reference sequence). The CDR3 spells CASSRLGGTEAFF. Here the CDR3 DNA reads TGTGCCAGCAGTCGATTGGGGGGGACCGAAGCTTTCTTT.